This T cell receptor beta chain was captured in a study of a mutant IDH1 vaccine in newly diagnosed glioma. Study context: Vaccines were first given 4-6 weeks after radiotherapy alone, or with temozolomide cycles. Treatment recipients were approximately 62% male and approximately 40% female, and their mean age was around 40 years.

On this clone: No antigen is known for it.

Sample time point: week 35, safety follow-up. In every dose of vaccine, 300 ug of mutant IDH1 20-mer peptide was given alongside topical imiquimod. Those who donated had recent WHO grade 3 or 4 IDH1-mutant, ATRX-lost astrocytomas. V was trimmed by 0 bases and J by 7 bases, leaving 8 bases between them. CDR1 SGDLS and CDR2 YYNGEE come from the germline V gene. The CDR3 is 13 residues long. The assay was immunoSEQ multiplex PCR, and TCRdb's table has in-frame clones only and misses some. Of tens of thousands of clones detected, roughly 80% appear once; the ten largest clones hold roughly 7.1%. The sequencing used PBMCs, collected from a glioma patient whose treatment included an IDH1 peptide vaccine. The rearrangement links TRBV9 to TRBJ2-1; D gene ambiguous. This TCR derives from a woman aged 18-29 years with glioma. The DNA for the CDR3 is TGTGCCAGCAGCGTAGCTACGGTAAATGAGCAGTTCTTC. It encodes CASSVATVNEQFF.